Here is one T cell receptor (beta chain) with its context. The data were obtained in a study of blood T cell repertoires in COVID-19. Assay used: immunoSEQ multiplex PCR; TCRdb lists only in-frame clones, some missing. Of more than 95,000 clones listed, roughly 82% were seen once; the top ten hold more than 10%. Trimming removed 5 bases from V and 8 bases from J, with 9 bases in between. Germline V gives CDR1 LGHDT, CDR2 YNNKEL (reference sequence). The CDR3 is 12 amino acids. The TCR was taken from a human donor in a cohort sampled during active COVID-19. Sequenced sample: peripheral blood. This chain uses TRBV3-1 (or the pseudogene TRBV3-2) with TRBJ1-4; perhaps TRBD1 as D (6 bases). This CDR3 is CASSTTGEKLFF. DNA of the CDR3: TGTGCCAGCAGCACGACAGGAGAAAAACTGTTTTTT.